This TCR beta chain was profiled in a study of cytomegalovirus exposure and HLA in healthy donors. Overall study findings and caveats: A later analysis linked a missense variant in DCLRE1C to the trimming of TCR beta V and J genes. Later analysis showed most CMV-associated TCR beta chains appearing HLA-restricted. Accurate prediction of HLA-A and HLA-B alleles (for most subjects) was reportedly achieved from TCR beta sequences.

A multiplex PCR was run with 60 Vbeta primers and 13 Jbeta primers. Produced via immunoSEQ multiplex PCR; TCRdb's table is partial and in-frame only. Its table records more than 55,000 clones. To note about this clone: Its target is not known.

The receptor was derived from a woman aged 40-49 years in good health and CMV-seropositive. The source material was PBMCs.

The CDR3 loop reads CASSLAGLASGLDTQYF. CDR3 coding DNA: TGTGCCAGCAGCTTAGCGGGACTAGCCTCTGGGCTCGATACGCAGTATTTT. The chain joins TRBV11-2 to TRBJ2-3; 9 nucleotides match TRBD2. With 1 base clipped from V and 6 bases from J, the junction kept 11 bases outside the gene matches. The CDR3 runs to 17 residues. The germline V gene encodes CDR1 SGHAT and CDR2 FQNNGV.